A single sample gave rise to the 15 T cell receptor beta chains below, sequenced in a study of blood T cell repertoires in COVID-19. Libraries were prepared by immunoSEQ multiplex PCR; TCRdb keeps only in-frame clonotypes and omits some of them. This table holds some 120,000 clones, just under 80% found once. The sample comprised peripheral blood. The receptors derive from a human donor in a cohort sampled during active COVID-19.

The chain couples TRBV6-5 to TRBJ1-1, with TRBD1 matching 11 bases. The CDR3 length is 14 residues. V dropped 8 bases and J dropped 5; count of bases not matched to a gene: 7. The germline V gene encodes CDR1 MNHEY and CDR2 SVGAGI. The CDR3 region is CASEGTGGRTEAFF. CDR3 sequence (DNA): TGTGCCAGCGAGGGGACAGGGGGGAGGACTGAAGCTTTCTTT.

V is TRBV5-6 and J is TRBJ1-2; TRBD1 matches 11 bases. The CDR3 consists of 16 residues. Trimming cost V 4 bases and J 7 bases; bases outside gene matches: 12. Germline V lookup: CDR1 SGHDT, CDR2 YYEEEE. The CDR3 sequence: CASSRLNGQGASGYTF. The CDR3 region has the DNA TGTGCCAGCAGCCGATTGAACGGACAGGGGGCAAGTGGCTACACCTTC.

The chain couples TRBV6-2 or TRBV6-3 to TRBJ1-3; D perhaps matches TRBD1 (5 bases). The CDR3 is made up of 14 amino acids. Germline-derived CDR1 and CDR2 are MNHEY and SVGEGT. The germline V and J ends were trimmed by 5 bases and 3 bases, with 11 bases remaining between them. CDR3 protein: CASSQDSFGNTIYF. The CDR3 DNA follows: TGTGCCAGCAGTCAAGACAGCTTTGGAAACACCATATATTTT.

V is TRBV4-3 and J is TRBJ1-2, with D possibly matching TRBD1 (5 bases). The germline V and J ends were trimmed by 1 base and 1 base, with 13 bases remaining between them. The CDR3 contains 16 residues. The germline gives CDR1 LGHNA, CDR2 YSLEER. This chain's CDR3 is CASSQGQIQSNYGYTF. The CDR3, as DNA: TGCGCCAGCAGCCAAGGACAGATTCAGAGTAACTATGGCTACACCTTC.

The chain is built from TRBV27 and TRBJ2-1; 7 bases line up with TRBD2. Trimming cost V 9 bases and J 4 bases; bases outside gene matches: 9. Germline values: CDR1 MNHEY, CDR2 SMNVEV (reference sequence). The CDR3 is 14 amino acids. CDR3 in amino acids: CASKSGGGYNEQFF. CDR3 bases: TGTGCCAGTAAAAGTGGCGGGGGATACAATGAGCAGTTCTTC.

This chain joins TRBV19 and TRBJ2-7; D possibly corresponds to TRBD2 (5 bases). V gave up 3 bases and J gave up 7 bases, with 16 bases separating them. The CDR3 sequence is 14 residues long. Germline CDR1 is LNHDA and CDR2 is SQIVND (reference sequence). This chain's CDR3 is CASSMQNGGREQYF. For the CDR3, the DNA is TGTGCCAGTAGTATGCAAAACGGAGGAAGGGAGCAGTACTTC.

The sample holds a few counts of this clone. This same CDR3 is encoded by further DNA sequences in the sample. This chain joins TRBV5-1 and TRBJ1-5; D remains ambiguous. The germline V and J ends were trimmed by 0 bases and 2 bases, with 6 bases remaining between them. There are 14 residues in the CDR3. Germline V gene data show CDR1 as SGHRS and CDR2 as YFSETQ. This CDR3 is CASSLDGGNQPQHF. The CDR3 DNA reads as TGCGCCAGCAGCTTGGACGGGGGCAATCAGCCCCAGCATTTT.

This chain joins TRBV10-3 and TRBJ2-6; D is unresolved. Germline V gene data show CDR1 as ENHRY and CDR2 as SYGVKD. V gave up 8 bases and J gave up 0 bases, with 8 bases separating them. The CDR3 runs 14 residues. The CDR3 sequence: CAIGPDSGANVLTF. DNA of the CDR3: TGTGCCATCGGGCCGGACTCTGGGGCCAACGTCCTGACTTTC.

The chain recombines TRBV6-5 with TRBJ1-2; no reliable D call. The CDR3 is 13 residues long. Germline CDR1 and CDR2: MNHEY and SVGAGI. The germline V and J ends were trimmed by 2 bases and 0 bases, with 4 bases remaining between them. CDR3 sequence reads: CASSYTPNYGYTF. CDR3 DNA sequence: TGTGCCAGCAGTTACACTCCTAACTATGGCTACACCTTC.

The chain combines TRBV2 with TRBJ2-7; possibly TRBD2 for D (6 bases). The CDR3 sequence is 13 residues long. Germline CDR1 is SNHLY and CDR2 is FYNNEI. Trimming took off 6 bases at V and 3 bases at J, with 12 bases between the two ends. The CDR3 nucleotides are TGTGCCAGCAGGGTAGGACTACGCTACGAGCAGTACTTC. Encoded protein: CASRVGLRYEQYF.

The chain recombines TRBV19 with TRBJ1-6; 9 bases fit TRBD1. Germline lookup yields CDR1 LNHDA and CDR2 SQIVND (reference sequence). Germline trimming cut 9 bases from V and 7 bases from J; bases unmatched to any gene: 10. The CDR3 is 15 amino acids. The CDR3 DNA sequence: TGTGCCAGCACCACAACCGGGACAGGGAATTCACCCCTCCACTTT. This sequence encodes CASTTTGTGNSPLHF.

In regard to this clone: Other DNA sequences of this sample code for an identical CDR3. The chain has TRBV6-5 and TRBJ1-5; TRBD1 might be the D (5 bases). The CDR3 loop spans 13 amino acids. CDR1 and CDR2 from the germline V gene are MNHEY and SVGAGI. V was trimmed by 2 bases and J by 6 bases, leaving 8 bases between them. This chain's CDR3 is CASSYRGGQPQHF. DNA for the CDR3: TGTGCCAGCAGTTACAGGGGTGGTCAGCCCCAGCATTTT.

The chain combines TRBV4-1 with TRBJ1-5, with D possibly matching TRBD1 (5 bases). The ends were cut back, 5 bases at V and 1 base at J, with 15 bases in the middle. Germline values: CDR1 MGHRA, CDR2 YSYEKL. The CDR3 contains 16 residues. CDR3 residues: CASSLVPGGSNQPQHF. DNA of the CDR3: TGCGCCAGCAGCTTGGTACCCGGGGGGAGCAATCAGCCCCAGCATTTT.

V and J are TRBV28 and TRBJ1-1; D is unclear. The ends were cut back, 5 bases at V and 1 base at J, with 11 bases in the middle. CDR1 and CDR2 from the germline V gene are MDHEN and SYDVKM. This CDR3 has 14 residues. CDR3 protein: CASSLLEGNTEAFF. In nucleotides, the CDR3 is TGTGCCAGCAGTCTGCTCGAGGGGAACACTGAAGCTTTCTTT.

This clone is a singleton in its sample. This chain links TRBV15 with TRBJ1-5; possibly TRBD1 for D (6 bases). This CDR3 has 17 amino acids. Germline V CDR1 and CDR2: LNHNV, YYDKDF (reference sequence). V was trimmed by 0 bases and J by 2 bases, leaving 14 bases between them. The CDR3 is CATSRDPGEGGNQPQHF. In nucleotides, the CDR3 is TGTGCCACCAGCAGAGATCCAGGGGAAGGGGGCAATCAGCCCCAGCATTTT.